The clone carrying this T cell receptor (beta chain) has a handful of counts. The antigen is unknown. This entry belongs to a study of T cells after yellow fever vaccination. Study-wide results and limits: Among all clonotypes, a small share was observed in both CD4 and CD8 compartments. Repertoires sorted by FACS could include abundant clonotypes that are contaminants from the bulk population. Most primary-vaccination clones recurred post-booster (nearly 98% CD4, around 88% CD8).

A single record per CDR3 protein comes from TCRdb applying MiXCR to the 5' RACE reads. Among under 400,000 distinct CDR3 sequences listed, around 13% were seen once. Germline CDR1 is ENHRY and CDR2 is SYGVKD. V was cut by 3 bases and J by 2 bases, with 10 bases left in between. The CDR3 sequence is 15 residues long. The origin of this receptor is a man aged 18 to 35 who received the YFV17D yellow fever vaccine. The sequences come from CD4+ T cells sorted from PBMCs, collected 15 days after the yellow fever booster vaccination. The J gene is TRBJ2-2, the V gene TRBV10-3; no clear D. The CDR3 sequence: CAISDSFRNTGELFF. CDR3 bases: TGTGCCATCAGTGATTCTTTTAGAAACACCGGGGAGCTGTTTTTT.